Listed below are T cell receptor beta chains from one sample, sequenced in a study of shared clonotypes between healthy human individuals. Libraries were prepared by immunoSEQ multiplex PCR; TCRdb keeps only in-frame clonotypes and omits some of them. The sample lists over a million clones, approximately 80% occurring once. The sequencing sample was made of memory CD4+ T cells from PBMCs. The receptor set was obtained from a man between 18 and 29 years old in good health. Some clones in this sample may be carry-over from other donors' samples. Each CDR3 is given with its conserved first and last residue. Each record gives: clone size, V gene, J gene, D gene, CDR3 DNA, CDR3 protein. The D gene is left open where the match is weak. The size field is filled for only some rows; it gives once, few, many or a size class.

-,TRBV9,TRBJ1-2,TRBD1,TGTGCCAGCAGCGTAGTGGGGACAGGGGGAGATGGCTACACCTTC,CASSVVGTGGDGYTF
-,TRBV5-4,TRBJ2-3,-,TGTGCCAGCAGCTTGGCTTTTGGGACAGATACGCAGTATTTT,CASSLAFGTDTQYF
once,TRBV25-1,TRBJ1-4,-,TGTGCCAGCAGAAAGACAGCGGGGAATGAAAAACTGTTTTTT,CASRKTAGNEKLFF
-,TRBV2,TRBJ1-3,TRBD1,TGTGCCAGCAGCGACAGGGTTCGGTTAGGTGGGATATATTTT,CASSDRVRLGGIYF
once,TRBV5-4,TRBJ1-1,-,TGCGCCAGCAGCCAAGACGTCAGGGGCTGGGGGGACACTGAAGCTTTCTTT,CASSQDVRGWGDTEAFF
-,TRBV6-5,TRBJ1-1,-,TGTGCCAGCCGTGAATCTAGGAACACTGAAGCTTTCTTT,CASRESRNTEAFF
-,TRBV6-4,TRBJ2-2,-,TGTGCCAGCAGCGCAGGCCCCACCACCGGGGAGCTGTTTTTT,CASSAGPTTGELFF
-,TRBV28,TRBJ2-4,-,TGTGCCAGCAGTTCGGCTGGGGCCAAAAACATTCAGTACTTC,CASSSAGAKNIQYF
-,TRBV6-6,TRBJ1-1,TRBD1,TGTGCCAGCAGTCCCGCAGGGGGGTCCACTGAAGCTTTCTTT,CASSPAGGSTEAFF
-,TRBV4-2,TRBJ1-2,-,TGTGCCAGCAGCTCCGATGCAGGGGCTGACTATGGCTACACCTTC,CASSSDAGADYGYTF
-,TRBV11-2,TRBJ2-7,-,TGTGCCAGCAGCTCCTGGGCCTACGAGCAGTACTTC,CASSSWAYEQYF
many,TRBV21-1,TRBJ1-2,-,TGTGCCAGCAGCAACCCGGGACAGGGGATCTATGGCTACACCTTC,CASSNPGQGIYGYTF
-,TRBV19,TRBJ2-6,-,TGTGCCAGTAGTCCGAACTCTGGGGCCAACGTCCTGACTTTC,CASSPNSGANVLTF